The 14 T cell receptor beta chains below come from one sample, sequenced in a study of blood T cell repertoires in COVID-19. TCRdb's table, derived via immunoSEQ multiplex PCR, lists solely in-frame clones and lacks some. The sample consists of about 160,000 clones, more than 80% of them appearing once. Material for sequencing was peripheral blood. The source is a woman aged 60-70 years with COVID-19, enrolled during active disease.

Only one count was recorded for this clone. The chain combines TRBV3-1 (or the pseudogene TRBV3-2) with TRBJ2-5, with a possible D match to TRBD2 (5 bases). The length of the CDR3 is 12 residues. Germline loops: CDR1 LGHDT, CDR2 YNNKEL (reference sequence). The V and J ends lost 0 bases and 8 bases respectively, with 7 bases between them. CDR3 nucleotide sequence: TGTGCCAGCAGCCAAGATACTAGAACCCAGTACTTC. Translation gives CASSQDTRTQYF.

The genes are TRBV29-1 and TRBJ1-2, with D unresolved. Trimming removed 1 base from V and 1 base from J, with 16 bases in between. The CDR3 sequence is 16 residues long. The germline V gene encodes CDR1 SQVTM and CDR2 ANQGSEA. The CDR3 reads CSVEGPPPTVNYGYTF. The CDR3 coding sequence is TGCAGCGTTGAAGGTCCACCCCCGACTGTTAACTATGGCTACACCTTC.

The chain combines TRBV12-3 or TRBV12-4 with TRBJ2-1, with D unclear. The CDR3 runs to 12 residues. V was shortened by 7 bases and J by 0 bases, with 4 bases between the two germline ends. The CDR3 DNA is TGTGCCAGCACTAGCTCCTACAATGAGCAGTTCTTC. Protein sequence: CASTSSYNEQFF.

This chain connects TRBV7-2 to TRBJ2-7; tentatively, D is TRBD1 (7 bases). The CDR3 runs to 14 residues. The germline CDR1 and CDR2 sequences are SGHTA and FQGNSA. The V end lost 4 bases, the J end lost 7 bases, and 17 bases lay between the germline ends. The CDR3 protein is CASSYQQGTEEQYF. The CDR3 bases are TGTGCCAGCAGCTATCAACAGGGGACTGAGGAGCAGTACTTC. Using reference TRBV7-2 and TRBJ2-7 for the parts outside the CDR3, the full variable domain is GAGVSQSPSNKVTEKGKDVELRCDPISGHTALYWYRQSLGQGLEFLIYFQGNSAPDKSGLPSDRFSAERTGGSVSTLTIQRTQQEDSAVYLCASSYQQGTEEQYFGPGTRLTVT.

This chain links TRBV6-6 with TRBJ1-5, with 10 positions matching TRBD1. The CDR3 has 15 amino acids. V lost 7 bases, J lost 7 bases, and 10 bases stayed unmatched. Per the germline V gene, CDR1 is MNHNY and CDR2 is SVGAGI (reference sequence). The CDR3 loop is CASNPGTGVGQPQHF. CDR3 coding DNA: TGTGCCAGCAACCCGGGGACAGGGGTAGGGCAGCCCCAGCATTTT.

The chain uses TRBV9 and TRBJ1-1; perhaps TRBD1 as D (6 bases). From germline, CDR1 is SGDLS and CDR2 YYNGEE. V was shortened by 2 bases and J by 1 base, with 6 bases between the two germline ends. CDR3 length equals 13 residues. The CDR3 spells CASSVRGNTEAFF. DNA of the CDR3: TGTGCCAGCAGCGTCAGGGGGAACACTGAAGCTTTCTTT.

This chain joins TRBV7-7 and TRBJ2-2; TRBD2 matches at 14 bases. Germline loops: CDR1 SSHAT, CDR2 FNYEAQ (reference sequence). The trim removed 5 bases at V and 0 bases at J, leaving 2 bases unmatched. This CDR3 region has 17 residues. CDR3 loop: CASSPTSGGANTGELFF. CDR3 sequence (DNA): TGTGCCAGCAGCCCGACTAGCGGGGGGGCGAACACCGGGGAGCTGTTTTTT.

The chain links TRBV29-1 to TRBJ1-1, with a tentative D call TRBD1 (6 bases). The CDR3 has 14 amino acids. Germline CDR1 is SQVTM and CDR2 is ANQGSEA. V gave up 7 bases and J gave up 1 base, with 16 bases separating them. In DNA form, the CDR3 reads TGCAGCGCTGGGACAAAGGCCGGGAACACTGAAGCTTTCTTT. Translating gives CSAGTKAGNTEAFF.

This chain joins TRBV18 and TRBJ2-3, with no clear D. CDR3 length: 13 amino acids. CDR1 is KGHSH, CDR2 LQKENI, per germline. V lost 8 bases and J lost 1, with 10 bases in between. The CDR3 region has the DNA TGTGCCAGCGCAAGACGGGGCACAGATACGCAGTATTTT. Its protein is CASARRGTDTQYF.

Concerning this clone: In the same sample, other DNA sequences code for this CDR3. The chain employs TRBV11-2 and TRBJ1-1; maybe TRBD1 (6 bases). Germline CDR1 and CDR2: SGHAT and FQNNGV. CDR3 length equals 13 residues. The V end lost 6 bases, the J end lost 7 bases, and 15 bases lay between the germline ends. CDR3 loop: CASSFGQTSEAFF. The CDR3 DNA sequence: TGTGCCAGCAGTTTTGGACAGACGAGTGAAGCTTTCTTT.

V gene TRBV9 combines with J gene TRBJ1-4; D is uncertain. Trimming stripped 0 bases from V and 2 bases from J, with 8 bases between. The germline CDR1 and CDR2 sequences are SGDLS and YYNGEE. The CDR3 is 15 residues long. The CDR3, as DNA: TGTGCCAGCAGCGTAGAAGGAGTTACTAATGAAAAACTGTTTTTT. Its protein product is CASSVEGVTNEKLFF.

The rearrangement uses TRBV7-9 and TRBJ2-3; D is perhaps TRBD1 (6 bases). The CDR3 length is 14 residues. Trimming pared 6 bases from V and 0 bases from J, leaving 10 bases between. Germline loops: CDR1 SEHNR, CDR2 FQNEAQ (reference sequence). For the CDR3, the DNA is TGTGCCAGCAGACGAGGGGGAAGCACAGATACGCAGTATTTT. Translated: CASRRGGSTDTQYF.

The chain joins TRBV3-1 (or the pseudogene TRBV3-2) to TRBJ2-5; the match to TRBD1 covers 7 bases. Germline V gene data show CDR1 as LGHDT and CDR2 as YNNKEL (reference sequence). V lost 4 bases to trimming and J lost 4 bases; unmatched junction nucleotides: 3. This CDR3 has 13 amino acids. The CDR3 loop reads CASSRGGLETQYF. CDR3 DNA: TGTGCCAGCAGCCGAGGGGGCTTAGAGACCCAGTACTTC.

Regarding this clone: Within the sample, other DNA sequences also encode this same CDR3. This chain uses TRBV11-2 with TRBJ2-1, with D possibly TRBD2 on 6 matching bases. The germline V gene encodes CDR1 SGHAT and CDR2 FQNNGV. The germline V and J ends were trimmed by 6 bases and 1 base, with 16 bases remaining between them. The CDR3 has 16 amino acids. The CDR3 coding sequence is TGTGCCAGCAGACAGACCAGCGGGCGATCCTACAATGAGCAGTTCTTC. Encoded protein: CASRQTSGRSYNEQFF.